This entry features one T cell receptor (beta chain) sequence. This record belongs to a study of T cell changes during pregnancy in multiple sclerosis. TCRdb keeps only in-frame clones here, not all; method: immunoSEQ multiplex PCR. The sample records 65,000 to 95,000 clones, approximately 91% being singletons. The CDR3 totals 14 residues. Germline V gene lookup returns CDR1 SGHVS and CDR2 FNYEAQ. V was shortened by 5 bases and J by 3 bases, with 13 bases between the two germline ends. The receptor's source is a female donor with multiple sclerosis, enrolled in a pregnancy study. The chain joins TRBV7-6 to TRBJ1-1; D gene ambiguous. This material consisted of peripheral blood, taken before pregnancy. The CDR3, as DNA: TGTGCCAGCAGCAAAGAGGGATTCGACACTGAAGCTTTCTTT. Amino acid sequence: CASSKEGFDTEAFF.